These 11 T cell receptor beta chains were sequenced from one sample in a study of Graves' ophthalmopathy and Graves' hyperthyroidism. Amplification of TCR beta CDR3 regions used RNA transcripts. The first round was an RT-PCR with HTBI primers, and the second round was a multiplex PCR. TCRdb independently ran MiXCR on the multiplex PCR reads; one entry per CDR3 protein. The table lists 650,000 to 900,000 distinct CDR3 sequences, approximately 40% of them singletons. What was sequenced was peripheral blood. The origin of the receptors is an adult man with Graves' ophthalmopathy.

The chain carries TRBV20-1 and TRBJ2-7, with unresolved D. Trimming removed 3 bases from V and 0 bases from J, with 9 bases in between. Germline CDR1 and CDR2: DFQATT and SNEGSKA (reference sequence). CDR3 length equals 13 residues. The CDR3 nucleotides are TGCAGTGCTAGGGAAGCCCTCTCCTACGAGCAGTACTTC. Its protein is CSAREALSYEQYF.

The chain carries TRBV29-1 and TRBJ2-7; 10 bases line up with TRBD1. Germline loops: CDR1 SQVTM, CDR2 ANQGSEA. This CDR3 has 15 amino acids. After removal of 3 bases from V and 3 bases from J, the junction contained 8 bases not matched to a gene. The CDR3 DNA reads TGCAGCGTTGAGGGGACAGGGGAAAGTGGCTACGAGCAGTACTTC. It is translated as CSVEGTGESGYEQYF.

The chain carries TRBV7-9 and TRBJ1-2; D possibly corresponds to TRBD1 (6 bases). From germline, CDR1 is SEHNR and CDR2 FQNEAQ (reference sequence). Trimming took 2 bases from V and 3 from J, leaving 19 bases between them. The CDR3 covers 17 residues. DNA for the CDR3: TGTGCCAGCAGCTTAATAGCCGGGGGCTCACGAGACTATGGCTACACCTTC. Translating gives CASSLIAGGSRDYGYTF.

Remarks on this clonotype: The junction and the germline gene differ at one end; a read error may be behind it. V is TRBV14 and J is TRBJ2-5; D is unresolved. CDR1 and CDR2 (germline): SGHDN, FVKESK. CDR3 size: 12 residues. This CDR3 reads CASSTTEEAQYF. The CDR3 DNA reads as TGTGCCAGCAGCACTACAGAAGAGGCCCAGTACTTC.

This clonotype was seen ten or more times. The chain is built from TRBV19 and TRBJ1-6, with TRBD1 identical over 8 bases. The CDR3 is made up of 16 amino acids. CDR1 LNHDA and CDR2 SQIVND come from the germline V gene (reference sequence). Unmatched junction bases numbered 10, after V lost 5 bases and J lost 7 bases. This chain's CDR3 is CASSPRTGRWNSPLHF. Written as DNA, the CDR3 is TGTGCCAGTAGTCCGAGGACAGGGAGGTGGAATTCACCCCTCCACTTT.

The chain's CDR3 is CASSPGVLYEQYF. DNA for the CDR3: TGTGCCAGCAGCCCAGGGGTCCTCTACGAGCAGTACTTC. This chain joins TRBV7-9 and TRBJ2-7; perhaps TRBD1 as D (6 bases). Germline V lookup: CDR1 SEHNR, CDR2 FQNEAQ (reference sequence). The CDR3 extends over 13 amino acids. V dropped 5 bases and J dropped 3 bases, with 11 bases sitting between them.

This clonotype appeared a few times. The chain joins TRBV19 to TRBJ1-2, with 9 bases that match TRBD1. The CDR3 loop spans 15 amino acids. The junction had 10 bases not matched to a gene; V was cut back by 3 bases and J by 8 bases. Germline loops: CDR1 LNHDA, CDR2 SQIVND (reference sequence). DNA for the CDR3: TGTGCCAGTAGTATCCAACAGGGGGCATCGGGAGGCTACACCTTC. Translation: CASSIQQGASGGYTF.

This clonotype has at least ten counts. The chain couples TRBV2 to TRBJ1-5; D possibly corresponds to TRBD1 (5 bases). Germline V CDR1 and CDR2: SNHLY, FYNNEI. The CDR3 runs to 13 residues. V was clipped by 6 bases and J by 4 bases, with 10 bases between them. This CDR3 is CASRDGTNQPQHF. The CDR3 nucleotides read TGTGCCAGCAGAGATGGGACGAATCAGCCCCAGCATTTT.

This rearrangement joins TRBV29-1 to TRBJ2-5; the match to TRBD1 covers 9 bases. CDR3 length: 14 residues. Germline lookup yields CDR1 SQVTM and CDR2 ANQGSEA. V lost 4 bases, J lost 5 bases, and 8 bases stayed unmatched. The CDR3 sequence is CSVGGQGMAETQYF. DNA for the CDR3: TGCAGCGTTGGCGGACAGGGGATGGCGGAGACCCAGTACTTC.

This clonotype was detected ten times or more. V and J are TRBV2 and TRBJ2-5; D assignment may be TRBD1 or TRBD2 (6 bases each). Germline V CDR1 and CDR2: SNHLY, FYNNEI. V lost 8 bases and J 3 bases, leaving 16 bases between the germline ends. This CDR3 comprises 14 residues. The CDR3 DNA follows: TGTGCCAGCTGCCGCGGGGACACAAAAGAGACCCAGTACTTC. Amino acid sequence: CASCRGDTKETQYF.

Points on this clonotype: Since a much larger clone is just one base distant, this may be a read error. The V call is TRBV15, the J call TRBJ2-7; unclear D gene. This CDR3 is 13 amino acids long. Germline V gene sequence: CDR1 LNHNV, CDR2 YYDKDF (reference sequence). CDR3 coding DNA: TGTGCCACCAGCCAACAGACCCCCTACGGGCAGTACTTC. Translating it yields CATSQQTPYGQYF.